This T cell receptor beta chain originates from a study of T cells in Graves' hyperthyroidism and ophthalmopathy. Study observations and caveats: Stable hyperthyroidism was told apart from ophthalmopathy by a model built on 13 V-J features.

RNA transcripts provided the source from which TCR beta CDR3 regions were amplified. The HTBI set primed first-round TCR CDR3 RT-PCR. TCRdb ran MiXCR on the multiplex PCR reads and lists one entry per CDR3 protein. The data contain 250,000 to 300,000 distinct CDR3 sequences, roughly an eighth of them seen just once; the ten biggest clones take up around 8%. This clonotype was seen repeatedly, ten times or more. Its antigen is unidentified. It was considered stable Graves' hyperthyroidism when ophthalmopathy did not progress within 18 months. The hyperthyroidism patients had all been newly diagnosed, and their disease duration was under 2 months. Their ages ranged from 18 to 65 years. The sequence was collected from a woman in her thirties or forties with Graves' hyperthyroidism. The sequenced material came from blood.

The DNA of the CDR3 is TGTGCCAGCACCCACCCAGGGGGCGAAGATACGCAGTATTTT. Translating it yields CASTHPGGEDTQYF. The chain recombines TRBV7-9 with TRBJ2-3; 8 positions agree with TRBD1. Germline values: CDR1 SEHNR, CDR2 FQNEAQ (reference sequence). This CDR3 region has 14 residues. V was pared by 7 bases and J by 5 bases, with 8 bases of the junction left unmatched.